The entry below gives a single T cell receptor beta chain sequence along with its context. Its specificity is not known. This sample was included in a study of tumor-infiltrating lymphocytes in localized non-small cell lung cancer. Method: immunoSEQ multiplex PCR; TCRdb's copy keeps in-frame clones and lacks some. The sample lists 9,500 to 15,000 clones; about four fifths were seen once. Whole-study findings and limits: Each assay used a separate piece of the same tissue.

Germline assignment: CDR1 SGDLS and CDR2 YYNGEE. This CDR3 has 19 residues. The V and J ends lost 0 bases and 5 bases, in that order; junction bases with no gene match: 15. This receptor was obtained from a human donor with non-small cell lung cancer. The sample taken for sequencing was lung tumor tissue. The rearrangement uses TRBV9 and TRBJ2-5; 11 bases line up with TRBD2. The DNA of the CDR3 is TGTGCCAGCAGCGTAGAAGGTAGCGGGGGGGCCTCTCCTACTGAGACCCAGTACTTC. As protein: CASSVEGSGGASPTETQYF.